The following is a T cell receptor (beta chain) sequence with its context. Germline-derived CDR1 and CDR2 are SGHAT and FQNNGV. Trimming took off 1 base at V and 0 bases at J, with 6 bases between the two ends. CDR3 size: 14 residues. The record originates from a study of OX40 agonist ivuxolimab in advanced cancers. Produced via immunoSEQ multiplex PCR; TCRdb's table is partial and in-frame only. The repertoire holds approximately 89,000 clones, around 88% seen once, with approximately 0.8% in the top ten. This chain uses TRBV11-2 with TRBJ1-1; D is unresolved. This clonotype originated in an adult with an advanced solid tumor such as melanoma, head and neck, liver or kidney cancer. Here the sequenced sample was CD4+ or CD8+ T cells sorted from blood, taken in a trial of the OX40 agonist ivuxolimab. CDR3 nucleotides: TGTGCCAGCAGCTTAGGGGCCATGAACACTGAAGCTTTCTTT. Translated, it gives CASSLGAMNTEAFF.